The 18 T cell receptor beta chains below were found in one sample sequenced in a study of shared clonotypes between healthy human individuals. The method was immunoSEQ multiplex PCR; TCRdb's version includes in-frame clones alone and lacks a portion of them. The sample shows some 650,000 clones, about 97% of them seen only once. The sample consisted of naive CD4+ T cells sorted from blood. Specified subset: CD45RA+ positively selected. The receptors shown here come from a woman aged 25 to 45 in good health.

This sequence joins TRBV28 and TRBJ2-7; 10 nucleotides agree with TRBD2. J gave up 2 bases and V 9 bases, and 4 bases lay outside the gene matches. Germline V gene sequence: CDR1 MDHEN, CDR2 SYDVKM. There are 13 residues in the CDR3. The CDR3 protein is CASEAGGPYEQYF. Written as DNA, the CDR3 is TGTGCCAGTGAAGCGGGAGGGCCCTACGAGCAGTACTTC.

The gene calls are TRBV23-1 and TRBJ1-3, with D perhaps matching TRBD1 (5 bases). TRBV23-1 qualifies as an ORF whose function is uncertain. This CDR3 is built from 14 residues. V was pared by 8 bases and J by 1 base, with 12 bases between. The CDR3 DNA is TGCGCCAGCTCTCTGAGGGGTTCTGGAAACACCATATATTTT. Translated: CASSLRGSGNTIYF.

This chain links TRBV19 with TRBJ2-7; 13 nucleotides line up with TRBD2. The CDR3 runs to 15 residues. Per germline, CDR1 LNHDA and CDR2 SQIVND (reference sequence). J lost 7 bases, V lost 3 bases, and 6 bases had no gene match. CDR3 nucleotides: TGTGCCAGTAGTATGTCACTAGCGGGAGGGCAAGAGCAGTACTTC. The encoded protein is CASSMSLAGGQEQYF.

The chain has TRBV4-1 and TRBJ1-1; D may be TRBD1 (6 bases). The length of the CDR3 is 14 residues. V lost 3 bases and J 1 base, leaving 9 bases between the germline ends. The germline V gene has CDR1 MGHRA and CDR2 YSYEKL. CDR3 in amino acids: CASSQWGANTEAFF. CDR3 sequence (DNA): TGCGCCAGCAGCCAGTGGGGGGCGAACACTGAAGCTTTCTTT.

The chain is built from TRBV19 and TRBJ2-2; D uncertain. Per germline, CDR1 LNHDA and CDR2 SQIVND (reference sequence). The CDR3 has 14 amino acids. V lost 6 bases to trimming and J lost 2 bases, with 10 bases between them. The CDR3 spells CASRKVSNTGELFF. In nucleotides, the CDR3 is TGTGCCAGTAGGAAGGTTTCAAACACCGGGGAGCTGTTTTTT.

Details on this clone: The identical CDR3 is also encoded by other nucleotide sequences in the sample. The chain combines TRBV5-1 with TRBJ1-1; D gene unclear. The CDR3 length is 15 residues. Between the trimmed V and J ends, which lost 4 bases and 0 bases, there was a span of 13 bases. Per the germline V gene, CDR1 is SGHRS and CDR2 is YFSETQ. For the CDR3, the DNA is TGCGCCAGCAGCCTCGGTAGGACTATGAACACTGAAGCTTTCTTT. It is translated as CASSLGRTMNTEAFF.

The chain employs TRBV4-2 and TRBJ2-7; no firm D call. Looked up from germline, CDR1 is LGHNA and CDR2 is YNFKEQ. The CDR3 consists of 11 residues. Trimming cost V 0 bases and J 7 bases, with 4 bases left between them. Here the CDR3 DNA reads TGTGCCAGCAGCCAAGATGGAGAGCAGTACTTC. Amino acids: CASSQDGEQYF.

The chain has TRBV5-6 and TRBJ1-4; perhaps TRBD1 as D (6 bases). Trimming pared 3 bases from V and 5 bases from J, leaving 11 bases between. CDR3 length: 14 amino acids. Germline loops: CDR1 SGHDT, CDR2 YYEEEE. CDR3 sequence (DNA): TGTGCCAGCAGCTCCGGGACATCAAATGAAAAACTGTTTTTT. It codes for CASSSGTSNEKLFF.

V usage is TRBV28 and J usage is TRBJ2-7, with 7 bases identical to TRBD1. Germline V gene lookup returns CDR1 MDHEN and CDR2 SYDVKM. The CDR3 totals 15 residues. V trimming: 1 base; J trimming: 3 bases; junction bases outside the gene matches: 6. The DNA of the CDR3 is TGTGCCAGCAGTTTATTTTCCCCAGGGGGCTACGAGCAGTACTTC. Protein sequence: CASSLFSPGGYEQYF.

The chain carries TRBV23-1 and TRBJ2-3, with 7 bases matching TRBD2. TRBV23-1 is given ORF status, its function remaining uncertain. This CDR3 has 15 amino acids. The V and J ends lost 6 bases and 2 bases, in that order; junction bases with no gene match: 8. CDR3 in amino acids: CASSKRSGTTDTQYF. In DNA, the CDR3 is TGCGCCAGCAGCAAAAGAAGCGGGACCACAGATACGCAGTATTTT.

This sequence joins TRBV19 and TRBJ2-1; D is uncertain. CDR1 and CDR2 (germline): LNHDA, SQIVND (reference sequence). V lost 7 bases and J 7 bases, leaving 14 bases between the germline ends. The CDR3 has 13 amino acids. CDR3 in DNA: TGTGCCAGTACCAATTCCCCGGGTAATGAGCAGTTCTTC. Translation gives CASTNSPGNEQFF.

The CDR3 reads CASSPIGDEQFF. DNA of the CDR3: TGTGCCAGCAGCCCCATAGGGGATGAGCAGTTCTTC. V usage is TRBV5-6 and J usage is TRBJ2-1; a possible D gene is TRBD1 (5 bases). Per the germline V gene, CDR1 is SGHDT and CDR2 is YYEEEE. The length of the CDR3 is 12 residues. V was pared by 4 bases and J by 8 bases, with 10 bases between.

The chain uses TRBV27 and TRBJ2-7, with 11 bases matching TRBD2. CDR1 MNHEY and CDR2 SMNVEV come from the germline V gene (reference sequence). This CDR3 comprises 17 residues. V lost 3 bases, J lost 2 bases, and 9 bases stayed unmatched. Written as DNA, the CDR3 is TGTGCCAGCAGTTTCAGGGCCGCGACTAGCGGGACCTACGAGCAGTACTTC. Residues: CASSFRAATSGTYEQYF.

CDR3 sequence: CASSLEGGATNEKLFF. The CDR3 bases are TGCGCCAGCAGCTTGGAAGGGGGGGCAACTAATGAAAAACTGTTTTTT. This chain connects TRBV5-1 to TRBJ1-4; perhaps TRBD1 as D (6 bases). The CDR3 has 16 residues. Germline V gene data show CDR1 as SGHRS and CDR2 as YFSETQ. V shed 0 bases and J shed 0 bases, with 9 bases lying between them. The complete variable domain, with remaining parts taken from reference TRBV5-1 and TRBJ1-4, reads KAGVTQTPRYLIKTRGQQVTLSCSPISGHRSVSWYQQTPGQGLQFLFEYFSETQRNKGNFPGRFSGRQFSNSRSEMNVSTLELGDSALYLCASSLEGGATNEKLFFGSGTQLSVL.

The gene calls are TRBV4-1 and TRBJ2-2; 11 bases match TRBD2. CDR3 size: 17 residues. Germline V CDR1 and CDR2: MGHRA, YSYEKL. The trim removed 1 base at V and 8 bases at J, leaving 9 bases unmatched. The CDR3 DNA reads as TGCGCCAGCAGCCAAGGTCCACTAGCGGGAGCCGGGGGGGAGCTGTTTTTT. Translated: CASSQGPLAGAGGELFF.

CDR3 coding DNA: TGTGCCAGCAGTGAGAAACACGGGACAGGGAGGTCCGGGGAGCTGTTTTTT. Translation: CASSEKHGTGRSGELFF. The chain links TRBV25-1 to TRBJ2-2; 9 nucleotides match TRBD1. This CDR3 contains 17 residues. V lost 3 bases, J lost 6 bases, and 11 bases stayed unmatched. From germline, CDR1 is MGHDK and CDR2 SYGVNS.

The rearrangement links TRBV19 to TRBJ1-5; TRBD1 is a possible D gene (5 bases). Trimming took 5 bases from V and 6 from J, leaving 20 bases between them. CDR1 and CDR2 from the germline V gene are LNHDA and SQIVND (reference sequence). The CDR3 runs to 16 residues. CDR3 nucleotides: TGTGCCAGTAGTCCACGAACCCCCCAGGGCAGTCAGCCCCAGCATTTT. Encoded protein: CASSPRTPQGSQPQHF.

This chain uses TRBV28 with TRBJ1-4; 10 bases match TRBD1. There are 14 residues in the CDR3. Germline V gene sequence: CDR1 MDHEN, CDR2 SYDVKM. V was pared by 6 bases and J by 8 bases, with 6 bases of the junction left unmatched. DNA for the CDR3: TGTGCCAGCAGCCCGGGACAGGGGCAAGAAAAACTGTTTTTT. This sequence encodes CASSPGQGQEKLFF.